The 8 T cell receptor beta chains below come from one sample, sequenced in a study of response to subunit inactivated influenza vaccine. TCRdb independently ran MiXCR on the RT-PCR reads; one entry per CDR3 protein. The sample has around 710,000 distinct CDR3 sequences; 14% are singletons. The sample here was PBMCs from blood, taken 14 to 15 days before vaccination. The origin of the receptors is a man aged 50 to 59 who received an inactivated influenza vaccine.

This clonotype was seen only a few times. The CDR3 here is CASSYGRIATNEKLFF. The CDR3, as DNA: TGTGCCAGCAGTTACGGCAGGATTGCAACTAATGAAAAACTGTTTTTT. V and J are TRBV6-2 or TRBV6-3 and TRBJ1-4; no definite D call. V was pared by 2 bases and J by 0 bases, with 10 bases between. This CDR3 has 16 residues. Germline values: CDR1 MNHEY, CDR2 SVGEGT.

The V call is TRBV5-6, the J call TRBJ2-2; perhaps TRBD2 as D (5 bases). V was shortened by 4 bases and J by 6 bases, with 10 bases between the two germline ends. Germline assignment: CDR1 SGHDT and CDR2 YYEEEE. This CDR3 has 13 residues. The CDR3 spells CASSLADAGELFF. The CDR3, as DNA: TGTGCCAGCAGCCTAGCAGACGCCGGGGAGCTGTTTTTT.

V gene TRBV20-1 combines with J gene TRBJ2-3; D tentatively reads TRBD1 or TRBD2 (6 bases each). CDR1 and CDR2 (germline): DFQATT, SNEGSKA (reference sequence). Trimming stripped 3 bases from V and 1 base from J, with 14 bases between. This CDR3 is built from 15 residues. CDR3 amino acids: CSASIGGDGTDTQYF. The CDR3 coding sequence is TGCAGTGCTAGTATCGGGGGCGATGGCACAGATACGCAGTATTTT.

At least ten counts were recorded for this clonotype. At one end, the junction sequence differs from germline, possibly due to a read error. This chain links TRBV4-3 with TRBJ2-7; D perhaps matches TRBD1 (6 bases). The CDR3 consists of 13 residues. Germline CDR1 LGHNA, CDR2 YSLEER. CDR3 residues: CASSRDTTYEQYF. CDR3 sequence (DNA): TGTGCCAGCAGTAGGGACACAACCTACGAGCAGTACTTC.

The chain combines TRBV7-9 with TRBJ2-7; D might be TRBD1 or TRBD2, each matching 6 bases. Germline assignment: CDR1 SEHNR and CDR2 FQNEAQ (reference sequence). There are 14 residues in the CDR3. Trimming pared 5 bases from V and 4 bases from J, leaving 15 bases between. This CDR3 is CASSRSGEEYEQYF. CDR3 sequence (DNA): TGTGCCAGCAGCCGTTCAGGGGAGGAGTACGAGCAGTACTTC.

This clonotype occurred many times. The rearrangement joins TRBV5-1 to TRBJ2-5; 9 nucleotides agree with TRBD1. The V gene end was trimmed by 5 bases and the J gene end by 6 bases; junction bases not matched to a gene: 8. The CDR3 has 14 amino acids. Germline-derived CDR1 and CDR2 are SGHRS and YFSETQ. The CDR3 region has the DNA TGCGCCAGCAGGCCGGGACAGGGAGAGCAGACCCAGTACTTC. Translated, it gives CASRPGQGEQTQYF. Combining the CDR3 with reference TRBV5-1 and TRBJ2-5 gives the whole variable domain KAGVTQTPRYLIKTRGQQVTLSCSPISGHRSVSWYQQTPGQGLQFLFEYFSETQRNKGNFPGRFSGRQFSNSRSEMNVSTLELGDSALYLCASRPGQGEQTQYFGPGTRLLVL.

This clonotype was seen a few times. This chain joins TRBV3-1 and TRBJ2-7; 8 bases agree with TRBD1. Germline CDR1 is LGHDT and CDR2 is YNNKEL (reference sequence). Trimming at V came to 5 bases and at J to 6 bases, leaving 6 bases not matched to a gene. The CDR3 is made up of 13 amino acids. The CDR3 here is CASSFQDRAEQYF. The CDR3 nucleotides read TGTGCCAGCAGCTTTCAGGACAGGGCCGAGCAGTACTTC.

This clonotype was counted between two and nine times. The chain uses TRBV12-3 or TRBV12-4 and TRBJ2-5; TRBD2 aligns across 9 bases. The CDR3 length is 15 residues. J lost 1 base, V lost 5 bases, and 5 bases had no gene match. The CDR3 DNA sequence: TGTGCCAGCAGTCCAGCTAGCGGGGCCCAAGAGACCCAGTACTTC. Translating gives CASSPASGAQETQYF.